One sample yielded the 30 T cell receptor beta chains listed below, sequenced in a study of T cells in localized non-small cell lung cancer. Clones were sequenced by immunoSEQ multiplex PCR, and TCRdb holds only the in-frame ones, with some missing. The sample holds about 52,000 clones, approximately 86% seen once. Material: PBMCs, obtained before any cancer treatment. These TCRs come from a female donor with stage II lung adenocarcinoma.

The chain links TRBV10-2 to TRBJ2-4, with 9 bases that match TRBD2. The trim removed 8 bases at V and 1 base at J, leaving 15 bases unmatched. Germline CDR1 is WSHSY and CDR2 is SAAADI. There are 18 residues in the CDR3. This chain's CDR3 is CASYGSRSGGQAKNIQYF. DNA for the CDR3: TGCGCCAGCTATGGATCTAGGAGCGGGGGGCAGGCCAAAAACATTCAGTACTTC.

This chain joins TRBV7-8 and TRBJ2-7; TRBD1 agrees at 11 bases. The CDR3 loop spans 16 amino acids. Germline loops: CDR1 SGHVS, CDR2 FQNEAQ. V lost 1 base to trimming and J lost 7 bases; unmatched junction nucleotides: 9. CDR3 bases: TGTGCCAGCAGCTTAGGGACAGGGGGCCCCAGGTCGGAGCAGTACTTC. Its protein is CASSLGTGGPRSEQYF.

The CDR3 sequence: CASSSTDRPQYETQYF. The CDR3, as DNA: TGTGCCAGCAGCTCGACGGACAGGCCCCAATATGAGACCCAGTACTTC. This chain links TRBV5-6 with TRBJ2-5; 7 bases are a match to TRBD1. Losses at the gene ends were 3 bases for V and 5 bases for J; bases not matched to a gene: 13. Germline V gene sequence: CDR1 SGHDT, CDR2 YYEEEE. The CDR3 has 16 amino acids.

The count of this clone is one. The chain is built from TRBV9 and TRBJ2-7, with 12 bases that match TRBD1. CDR3 length: 15 amino acids. Germline loops: CDR1 SGDLS, CDR2 YYNGEE. V dropped 0 bases and J dropped 6; count of bases not matched to a gene: 4. CDR3 loop: CASSVAGTGGVEQYF. Here the CDR3 DNA reads TGTGCCAGCAGCGTAGCCGGGACAGGGGGCGTCGAGCAGTACTTC. Full variable domain (outside the CDR3, taken from reference TRBV9 and TRBJ2-7): DSGVTQTPKHLITATGQRVTLRCSPRSGDLSVYWYQQSLDQGLQFLIQYYNGEERAKGNILERFSAQQFPDLHSELNLSSLELGDSALYFCASSVAGTGGVEQYFGPGTRLTVT.

The chain links TRBV10-3 to TRBJ1-6; tentatively, D is TRBD1 (5 bases). V dropped 3 bases and J dropped 7 bases, with 10 bases sitting between them. The CDR3 totals 14 residues. Germline assignment: CDR1 ENHRY and CDR2 SYGVKD. CDR3 nucleotide sequence: TGTGCCATCAGTGACCAGGGCCCGAATTCACCCCTCCACTTT. Translating gives CAISDQGPNSPLHF.

This clone was seen a handful of times. This sequence joins TRBV5-5 and TRBJ1-2; D is undetermined. Germline V gene lookup returns CDR1 SGHKS and CDR2 YYEKEE (reference sequence). The V end lost 4 bases, the J end lost 7 bases, and 20 bases lay between the germline ends. The CDR3 is 15 amino acids. The CDR3 loop reads CASSQLGGLAGGYTF. The CDR3 region has the DNA TGTGCCAGCAGCCAGTTGGGAGGTTTAGCCGGTGGCTACACCTTC.

The rearrangement joins TRBV9 to TRBJ2-7; D remains unclear. The CDR3 contains 13 residues. CDR1 is SGDLS, CDR2 YYNGEE, per germline. The V end was cut by 5 bases, the J end by 4 bases, with 13 bases between. Here the CDR3 reads CASRVFGVYEQYF. The CDR3 nucleotides are TGTGCCAGCAGGGTATTTGGGGTTTACGAGCAGTACTTC.

The genes are TRBV6-5 and TRBJ1-2; the match to TRBD1 covers 7 bases. The CDR3 is 16 amino acids. J was trimmed by 4 bases and V by 0 bases; bases with no gene match: 8. Germline loops: CDR1 MNHEY, CDR2 SVGAGI. CDR3: CASSYSETGLPYGYTF. Here the CDR3 DNA reads TGTGCCAGCAGTTACTCGGAGACAGGGTTGCCCTATGGCTACACCTTC.

This chain links TRBV6-1 with TRBJ1-4; 7 bases map to TRBD1. The V gene's germline CDR1 is MNHNS and CDR2 SASEGT. The CDR3 has 15 residues. With V trimmed by 8 bases and J by 2 bases, 8 bases remained unmatched. In DNA, the CDR3 is TGTGCCAGCGGAGGCAGACAGGGCACTAATGAAAAACTGTTTTTT. It codes for CASGGRQGTNEKLFF.

This rearrangement joins TRBV1 to TRBJ1-2; the DNA was not compared with TRBD1, the D call given in the table. TRBV1 is labeled a pseudogene. The CDR3 length is 16 residues. This CDR3 reads CTSSLHSVRKTYGYTF. DNA of the CDR3: TGCACCAGCAGCTTACACAGTGTGCGAAAGACCTATGGCTACACCTTC.

V is TRBV4-1 and J is TRBJ1-1, with 11 positions matching TRBD1. CDR1 and CDR2 from the germline V gene are MGHRA and YSYEKL. This CDR3 contains 18 residues. The J segment lost 4 bases and the V segment lost 1 base, leaving 11 bases of the junction unmatched. CDR3 amino acids: CASSQALRGQGASTEAFF. The CDR3 DNA reads as TGCGCCAGCAGCCAAGCCCTTCGAGGACAGGGGGCCAGCACTGAAGCTTTCTTT.

The chain carries TRBV10-1 and TRBJ2-3, with D perhaps matching TRBD2 (6 bases). V lost 11 bases, J lost 2 bases, and 14 bases lay in between. CDR1 WNHNN and CDR2 SYGVQD come from the germline V gene (reference sequence). This CDR3 contains 13 residues. The DNA for the CDR3 is TGCGCCTCGAGGAGGGACCTCACAGATACGCAGTATTTT. The encoded protein is CASRRDLTDTQYF.

The chain combines TRBV5-4 with TRBJ1-2; 7 positions agree with TRBD1. The CDR3 covers 13 residues. Per the germline V gene, CDR1 is SGHNT and CDR2 is YYREEE (reference sequence). Trimming took 4 bases from V and 8 from J; bases not matched to a gene: 8. This CDR3 is CASSPAQGEGYTF. DNA for the CDR3: TGTGCCAGCAGCCCGGCCCAGGGGGAAGGCTACACCTTC.

The V and J genes are TRBV5-5 and TRBJ1-1, with no clear D. CDR1 is SGHKS, CDR2 YYEKEE, per germline (reference sequence). Between the trimmed V and J ends, which lost 0 bases and 1 base, there was a span of 13 bases. CDR3 length equals 16 residues. The DNA of the CDR3 is TGTGCCAGCAGCTTGGAAAGTGAGGAGCCGAACACTGAAGCTTTCTTT. Its protein is CASSLESEEPNTEAFF.

This clone occurred a few times. The gene calls are TRBV30 and TRBJ2-3; TRBD2 aligns across 10 bases. The germline V gene has CDR1 GTSNPN and CDR2 SVGIG (reference sequence). The CDR3 runs to 17 residues. V was pared by 4 bases and J by 2 bases, with 12 bases of the junction left unmatched. The DNA of the CDR3 is TGTGCCTGGACCCCGCACCAACTAGCGGGGACCACAGATACGCAGTATTTT. The encoded protein is CAWTPHQLAGTTDTQYF. The whole variable domain, filled in from reference TRBV30 and TRBJ2-3, reads SQTIHQWPATLVQPVGSPLSLECTVEGTSNPNLYWYRQAAGRGLQLLFYSVGIGQISSEVPQNLSASRPQDRQFILSSKKLLLSDSGFYLCAWTPHQLAGTTDTQYFGPGTRLTVL.

This chain connects TRBV7-7 to TRBJ2-3; D remains ambiguous. The CDR3 covers 13 residues. Germline CDR1 is SSHAT and CDR2 is FNYEAQ (reference sequence). Trimming removed 5 bases from V and 5 bases from J, with 11 bases in between. The CDR3 loop is CASSLGRGDTQYF. CDR3 DNA sequence: TGTGCCAGCAGCCTGGGCAGAGGAGATACGCAGTATTTT. The variable domain in full, completed from reference TRBV7-7 and TRBJ2-3, reads GAGVSQSPRYKVTKRGQDVTLRCDPISSHATLYWYQQALGQGPEFLTYFNYEAQPDKSGLPSDRFSAERPEGSISTLTIQRTEQRDSAMYRCASSLGRGDTQYFGPGTRLTVL.

The gene calls are TRBV5-1 and TRBJ1-1; 8 bases match TRBD1. The CDR3 spans 14 residues. Germline V lookup: CDR1 SGHRS, CDR2 YFSETQ. V lost 5 bases and J lost 3; bases outside the gene matches: 6. The CDR3 nucleotides read TGCGCCAGCAGTTCTGACAGGGGAGACACTGAAGCTTTCTTT. Protein sequence: CASSSDRGDTEAFF.

The chain uses TRBV20-1 and TRBJ2-5; the D gene is possibly TRBD2 (6 bases). The CDR3 runs to 11 residues. Per germline, CDR1 DFQATT and CDR2 SNEGSKA (reference sequence). V gave up 8 bases and J gave up 3 bases, with 10 bases separating them. This CDR3 reads CSCWGEETQYF. The CDR3 DNA follows: TGCAGTTGCTGGGGGGAAGAGACCCAGTACTTC.

The V gene is TRBV5-1, the J gene TRBJ1-3; the D is unclear. Germline CDR1 SGHRS, CDR2 YFSETQ. Deletions cut 5 bases from V and 0 bases from J, with 12 bases between. The CDR3 is 15 amino acids. The CDR3 loop reads CASSIDGSSGNTIYF. CDR3 nucleotide sequence: TGCGCCAGCAGTATAGACGGAAGCTCTGGAAACACCATATATTTT.

The genes are TRBV7-8 and TRBJ1-5; TRBD1 aligns across 7 bases. The trim removed 3 bases at V and 4 bases at J, leaving 6 bases unmatched. The CDR3 sequence is 15 residues long. Germline V gene data show CDR1 as SGHVS and CDR2 as FQNEAQ. The CDR3 region is CASSLEGGENQPQHF. CDR3 sequence (DNA): TGTGCCAGCAGCTTGGAAGGGGGCGAGAATCAGCCCCAGCATTTT.

The rearrangement uses TRBV7-6 and TRBJ2-2; TRBD2 aligns across 7 bases. CDR1 SGHVS and CDR2 FNYEAQ come from the germline V gene. With 5 bases clipped from V and 1 base from J, the junction kept 4 bases outside the gene matches. This CDR3 spans 15 amino acids. CDR3 nucleotides: TGTGCCAGCAGCCGACTAGCAATGAACACCGGGGAGCTGTTTTTT. It yields the protein CASSRLAMNTGELFF. The whole variable domain, remainder taken from reference TRBV7-6 and TRBJ2-2, is GAGVSQSPRYKVTKRGQDVALRCDPISGHVSLYWYRQALGQGPEFLTYFNYEAQQDKSGLPNDRFSAERPEGSISTLTIQRTEQRDSAMYRCASSRLAMNTGELFFGEGSRLTVL.

The chain joins TRBV7-8 to TRBJ1-2, with no clear D. This CDR3 has 14 residues. From germline, CDR1 is SGHVS and CDR2 FQNEAQ. Trimming shortened V by 1 base and J by 2 bases, and 8 bases separated the two germline ends. The chain's CDR3 is CASSLVAGNYGYTF. Here the CDR3 DNA reads TGTGCCAGCAGCTTAGTAGCAGGCAACTATGGCTACACCTTC.

The chain uses TRBV6-6 and TRBJ1-6; 7 bases line up with TRBD1. Germline V gene sequence: CDR1 MNHNY, CDR2 SVGAGI (reference sequence). This CDR3 spans 14 amino acids. J lost 9 bases, V lost 5 bases, and 7 bases had no gene match. The CDR3 DNA is TGTGCCAGCAGTCCCGACAGGGCAGGTTCACCCCTCCACTTT. Amino acids: CASSPDRAGSPLHF.

The chain joins TRBV5-1 to TRBJ2-5, with 12 bases matching TRBD2. Trimming at V came to 0 bases and at J to 2 bases, leaving 5 bases not matched to a gene. The CDR3 runs 17 residues. Germline CDR1 and CDR2: SGHRS and YFSETQ. CDR3 sequence reads: CASSLAPSGGGQETQYF. In DNA, the CDR3 is TGCGCCAGCAGCTTGGCGCCTAGCGGGGGGGGTCAAGAGACCCAGTACTTC.

The chain combines TRBV27 with TRBJ1-5; a possible D gene is TRBD1 (6 bases). The V gene's germline CDR1 is MNHEY and CDR2 SMNVEV (reference sequence). Trimming left V 3 bases short and J 7 bases short, with 10 bases between. The CDR3 is 13 amino acids. The CDR3 coding sequence is TGTGCCAGCAGTTTTGGGGGGCACCAGCCCCAGCATTTT. It specifies CASSFGGHQPQHF.

Only one count was recorded for this clone. V and J are TRBV14 and TRBJ1-6, with 7 bases that match TRBD1. The CDR3 runs 15 residues. J gave up 0 bases and V 6 bases, and 2 bases lay outside the gene matches. Germline V gene lookup returns CDR1 SGHDN and CDR2 FVKESK. CDR3: CASRQGGSYNSPLHF. The CDR3 nucleotides read TGTGCCAGCAGGCAGGGGGGCTCCTATAATTCACCCCTCCACTTT.

The chain is built from TRBV19 and TRBJ2-3, with D unresolved. The CDR3 consists of 17 residues. Trimming left V 3 bases short and J 0 bases short, with 16 bases between. Looked up from germline, CDR1 is LNHDA and CDR2 is SQIVND (reference sequence). Written as DNA, the CDR3 is TGTGCCAGTAGTATTAGTGGCTCTGGAGCGAGCACAGATACGCAGTATTTT. This gives the protein CASSISGSGASTDTQYF.

V usage is TRBV6-5 and J usage is TRBJ2-3, with 8 bases lining up with TRBD2. The CDR3 contains 14 residues. Unmatched junction bases numbered 8, after V lost 6 bases and J lost 6 bases. Germline V gives CDR1 MNHEY, CDR2 SVGAGI. The CDR3 sequence is CASSLGVAGDTQYF. In nucleotides, the CDR3 is TGTGCCAGCAGCCTCGGGGTAGCGGGGGATACGCAGTATTTT.

The genes are TRBV5-1 and TRBJ2-5; 10 nucleotides align to TRBD1. Germline assignment: CDR1 SGHRS and CDR2 YFSETQ. The CDR3 has 14 amino acids. V gave up 2 bases and J gave up 4 bases; unmatched junction bases: 2. The CDR3 protein is CASSFGDRGETQYF. For the CDR3, the DNA is TGCGCCAGCAGCTTTGGGGACAGGGGAGAGACCCAGTACTTC.

Written as DNA, the CDR3 is TGTGCCAGCAGTCCGACAGGATGGGTCACTGAAGCTTTCTTT. Its translation: CASSPTGWVTEAFF. The chain has TRBV6-6 and TRBJ1-1, with D possibly being TRBD1 (6 bases). From germline, CDR1 is MNHNY and CDR2 SVGAGI (reference sequence). This CDR3 comprises 14 residues. Trimming shortened V by 5 bases and J by 4 bases, and 14 bases separated the two germline ends.